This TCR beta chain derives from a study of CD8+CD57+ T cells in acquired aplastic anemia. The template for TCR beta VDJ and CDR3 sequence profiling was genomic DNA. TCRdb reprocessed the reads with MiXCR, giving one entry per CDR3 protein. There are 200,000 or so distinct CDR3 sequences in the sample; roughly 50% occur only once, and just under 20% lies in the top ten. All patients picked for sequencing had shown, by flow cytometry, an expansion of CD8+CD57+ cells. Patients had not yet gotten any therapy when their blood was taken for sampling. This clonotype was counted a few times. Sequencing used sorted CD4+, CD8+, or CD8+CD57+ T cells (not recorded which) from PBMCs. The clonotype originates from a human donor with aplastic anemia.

CDR3 coding DNA: TGTGCCAGCAGCCCTACAGGCCCCATGAACACTGAAGCTTTCTTT. Protein sequence: CASSPTGPMNTEAFF. The rearrangement links TRBV7-3 to TRBJ1-1, with TRBD1 as a possible D gene (5 bases). CDR1 is SGHTA and CDR2 is FQGTGA in the germline V gene. CDR3 size: 15 residues. The ends were cut back, 5 bases at V and 0 bases at J, with 13 bases in the middle.